The clone carrying this TCR beta chain was seen at least ten times. Both iRepertoire HTBI primers and Arm-PCR of CDR3 regions were used to build the TCR beta libraries. TCRdb analysed the multiplex PCR reads with MiXCR anew, one entry per CDR3 protein. In the table there are approximately 560,000 distinct CDR3 sequences, about 16% of which are singletons. The data belong to a study of regulatory T cells in long-lasting Graves disease. Study information: Patients newly diagnosed with Graves' had been on antithyroid drugs for under 3 months.

Time point of the sample: newly diagnosed GD, antithyroid drugs for less than 3 months. RNA from PBMCs was the source of the TCR library. This sample also appeared in a second study, on T cells in Graves' hyperthyroidism and ophthalmopathy. In that study: TCR CDR3 underwent first-round RT-PCR with the HTBI primer set.

The source is a man between 18 and 35 years old with Graves disease. Sequencing was performed on peripheral blood mononuclear cells (PBMCs), taken at new diagnosis, from a patient treated with antithyroid drugs.

The CDR3 DNA sequence: TGTGCCATCAGCGGGGACAGGGATGGAAACATTCAGTACTTC. This sequence encodes CAISGDRDGNIQYF. V gene TRBV10-3 combines with J gene TRBJ2-4, with TRBD1 identical over 9 bases. This CDR3 comprises 14 residues. Unmatched junction bases numbered 6, after V lost 6 bases and J lost 6 bases. Germline CDR1 is ENHRY and CDR2 is SYGVKD.